This T cell receptor (beta chain) was identified in a study of T cells in Graves' hyperthyroidism and ophthalmopathy. General observations from the study: The blood repertoire included most of the expanded thyroid clonotypes above 0.001.

Uncontrolled infection, other autoimmune disease, pregnancy or lactation disqualified patients from enrolment. The CDR3 extends over 14 amino acids. Trimming removed 6 bases at V and 4 bases at J, with 16 bases between. Germline V lookup: CDR1 DFQATT, CDR2 SNEGSKA (reference sequence). Amplification of TCR beta CDR3 regions used RNA as the template. HTBI primers were the set used in a first-round RT-PCR of the TCR CDR3. In TCRdb, the multiplex PCR reads were re-called with MiXCR into one record per CDR3 protein. Of about 270,000 distinct CDR3 sequences listed, 22% are singletons. This clonotype was counted only a few times. The target antigen is unknown.

The TCR comes from a young man with Graves' ophthalmopathy. V gene TRBV20-1 combines with J gene TRBJ1-5; D perhaps matches TRBD1 (6 bases). Sequences were obtained from blood. The CDR3 is CSAAPTGSNQPQHF. The CDR3 DNA reads TGCAGTGCAGCCCCGACAGGATCTAATCAGCCCCAGCATTTT.